This record covers a single TCR beta chain. The antigen is unknown. This CDR3 is 14 amino acids long. Per the germline V gene, CDR1 is MGHRA and CDR2 is YSYEKL. The V end was cut by 0 bases, the J end by 4 bases, with 9 bases between. For the second PCR, which ran for about 6 to 11 cycles, a sample-barcoded 5' primer and a J-beta primer mix were used. Via MiXCR, TCRdb re-called the 5' RACE reads, giving one row per CDR3 protein. Of about 1.1 million distinct CDR3 sequences listed, roughly two fifths are singletons. The data were obtained in a study of blood T cells in healthy people across ages. The study, taken as a whole, reports: Higher diversity and more naive CD4+ cells were features of long-lived donors, compared to aged donors.

Those donating, healthy Caucasian individuals from Russia, were aged roughly 6 to 100. Per-sample PBMC isolation yielded at least 6 million cells. This sequence originates from a man between 18 and 29 years old in good health. Sequencing was carried out using blood. The chain joins TRBV4-1 to TRBJ1-2, with D maybe TRBD1 (6 bases). The CDR3 here is CASSQETGRYGYTF. The CDR3 bases are TGCGCCAGCAGCCAAGAGACAGGCCGCTATGGCTACACCTTC.